These 3 T cell receptor beta chains were all obtained from the same sample, sequenced in a study of shared clonotypes between healthy human individuals. The naive CD8 subset, CD45RO-negative cells positively selected for CCR7, excluded terminally differentiated effector memory CD45RA+ cells. Measured with immunoSEQ multiplex PCR; TCRdb has only the in-frame clones, and not every one. This sample has under 2,000,000 clones, with about 94% found just once. The sequenced sample was naive CD8+ T cells sorted from blood. The receptors stem from a man aged 18 to 29 in good health.

About this clone: At the DNA level, this CDR3 is encoded by other sequences in the same sample as well. The chain links TRBV7-8 to TRBJ1-4; the D is unclear. There are 11 residues in the CDR3. CDR1 and CDR2 from the germline V gene are SGHVS and FQNEAQ. Trimming took off 3 bases at V and 6 bases at J, with 2 bases between the two ends. The CDR3 DNA reads TGTGCCAGCAGCTTGGATGAAAAACTGTTTTTT. It is translated as CASSLDEKLFF. Variable domain in full (rest from reference TRBV7-8 and TRBJ1-4): GAGVSQSPRYKVAKRGQDVALRCDPISGHVSLFWYQQALGQGPEFLTYFQNEAQLDKSGLPSDRFFAERPEGSVSTLKIQRTQQEDSAVYLCASSLDEKLFFGSGTQLSVL.

V and J are TRBV27 and TRBJ2-2; 14 bases are shared with TRBD2. In germline, CDR1 is MNHEY, CDR2 SMNVEV (reference sequence). The CDR3 spans 18 residues. The junction had 16 bases not matched to a gene; V was cut back by 10 bases and J by 6 bases. CDR3 loop: CAIPPDSGTSGSSGELFF. DNA for the CDR3: TGTGCCATCCCACCAGACAGCGGGACTAGCGGGAGCTCCGGGGAGCTGTTTTTT.

The gene calls are TRBV27 and TRBJ2-1, with D unresolved. From germline, CDR1 is MNHEY and CDR2 SMNVEV (reference sequence). The ends were cut back, 5 bases at V and 0 bases at J, with 14 bases in the middle. This CDR3 has 16 residues. The CDR3 reads CASSLVGSHSYNEQFF. DNA of the CDR3: TGTGCCAGCAGTCTAGTCGGGTCCCACTCCTACAATGAGCAGTTCTTC.